One and the same sample provided the 22 T cell receptor beta chains below, sequenced in a study of blood T cells in healthy people across ages. Using a J-beta primer mix together with a sample-barcoded 5' primer, a second PCR was run for roughly 7 to 11 cycles. From the 5' RACE reads, TCRdb called clonotypes with MiXCR, one entry per CDR3 protein. The repertoire holds around 1,900,000 distinct CDR3 sequences, with 30% to 40% as singletons. Material: blood. These receptors were taken from a human donor in good health.

The chain carries TRBV11-2 and TRBJ1-1, with a tentative D call TRBD1 (6 bases). CDR1 and CDR2 from the germline V gene are SGHAT and FQNNGV. Trimming removed 5 bases from V and 6 bases from J, with 16 bases in between. The CDR3 sequence is 14 residues long. The CDR3 DNA follows: TGTGCCAGCAGCGCAATACAGGGAGGCGCTGAAGCTTTCTTT. Translation gives CASSAIQGGAEAFF. The entire variable domain, with the rest obtained from reference TRBV11-2 and TRBJ1-1, is as follows: EAGVAQSPRYKIIEKRQSVAFWCNPISGHATLYWYQQILGQGPKLLIQFQNNGVVDDSQLPKDRFSAERLKGVDSTLKIQPAKLEDSAVYLCASSAIQGGAEAFFGQGTRLTVV.

The chain joins TRBV4-3 to TRBJ2-5; perhaps D is TRBD1 or TRBD2 (5 bases each). Trimming cost V 0 bases and J 4 bases, with 12 bases left between them. The germline gives CDR1 LGHNA, CDR2 YSLEER. CDR3 length: 15 amino acids. Here the CDR3 reads CASSQDPGTRETQYF. In DNA form, the CDR3 reads TGCGCCAGCAGCCAAGACCCGGGGACGAGAGAGACCCAGTACTTC.

The chain combines TRBV29-1 with TRBJ2-1; weak D call: TRBD1 (5 bases). Per the germline V gene, CDR1 is SQVTM and CDR2 is ANQGSEA. The CDR3 runs 16 residues. The CDR3 DNA sequence: TGCAGTGCCGTTCGGTCAGGGTATTATTTCGGAGAGACCCAGTTCTTC. It is translated as CSAVRSGYYFGETQFF.

This clonotype was counted a few times. J is TRBJ2-5 and V is TRBV20-1, with 9 bases that match TRBD2. Losses at the gene ends were 0 bases for V and 5 bases for J; bases not matched to a gene: 10. The germline V gene has CDR1 DFQATT and CDR2 SNEGSKA (reference sequence). The CDR3 consists of 16 residues. For the CDR3, the DNA is TGCAGTGCTAGAGATGGGAGGCGGGGGGGCCCGGAGACCCAGTACTTC. This encodes CSARDGRRGGPETQYF.

The V and J genes are TRBV29-1 and TRBJ2-5, with 8 bases matching TRBD1. With 3 bases clipped from V and 4 bases from J, the junction kept 19 bases outside the gene matches. Germline-derived CDR1 and CDR2 are SQVTM and ANQGSEA. CDR3 length: 18 amino acids. CDR3 sequence reads: CSVEDRERWIGQGETQYF. CDR3 nucleotide sequence: TGCAGCGTTGAGGACAGGGAGAGGTGGATTGGCCAAGGAGAGACCCAGTACTTC.

This chain joins TRBV4-2 and TRBJ2-7; TRBD1 matches 8 bases. V was clipped by 1 base and J by 0 bases; unmatched bases: 5. Germline V CDR1 and CDR2: LGHNA, YNFKEQ. The CDR3 runs 16 residues. The CDR3 spells CASSQAQGAGSYEQYF. DNA of the CDR3: TGTGCCAGCAGCCAAGCTCAGGGGGCAGGCTCCTACGAGCAGTACTTC.

This clonotype was detected only a few times. The J gene is TRBJ2-1, the V gene TRBV11-3, with 11 bases aligning to TRBD1. Germline lookup yields CDR1 SGHNT and CDR2 YENEEA. CDR3 length: 15 amino acids. V shed 3 bases, J shed 7 bases, and the junction held 5 bases outside the gene matches. The CDR3 bases are TGTGCCAGCAGCTTTGGACAGGGGGCGCAAAATGAGCAGTTCTTC. Encoded protein: CASSFGQGAQNEQFF. Full variable domain (outside the CDR3, taken from reference TRBV11-3 and TRBJ2-1): EAGVVQSPRYKIIEKKQPVAFWCNPISGHNTLYWYLQNLGQGPELLIRYENEEAVDDSQLPKDRFSAERLKGVDSTLKIQPAELGDSAVYLCASSFGQGAQNEQFFGPGTRLTVL.

V gene TRBV19 combines with J gene TRBJ1-5; 9 bases agree with TRBD1. The junction had 7 bases not matched to a gene; V was cut back by 7 bases and J by 6 bases. Germline lookup yields CDR1 LNHDA and CDR2 SQIVND (reference sequence). The CDR3 is 14 residues long. CDR3 nucleotide sequence: TGTGCCAGTAACCCAACAGGGGGCGGTCAGCCCCAGCATTTT. Protein product: CASNPTGGGQPQHF.

The chain has TRBV7-2 and TRBJ1-1; 8 bases line up with TRBD1. The junction had 11 bases not matched to a gene; V was cut back by 5 bases and J by 9 bases. This CDR3 is 14 amino acids long. Germline V CDR1 and CDR2: SGHTA, FQGNSA. In DNA, the CDR3 is TGTGCCAGCAGCGGATACGAGCAGGGGGCTCAAGCTTTCTTT. Encoded protein: CASSGYEQGAQAFF.

This clonotype was seen only a few times. The chain couples TRBV3-1 to TRBJ2-7, with 8 bases that match TRBD1. Per germline, CDR1 LGHDT and CDR2 YNNKEL (reference sequence). The ends lost 6 bases at V and 7 bases at J; junction bases unmatched: 5. This CDR3 has 12 residues. CDR3 region: CASSQGAREQYF. CDR3 nucleotide sequence: TGTGCCAGCAGTCAGGGGGCGCGTGAGCAGTACTTC.

The chain links TRBV12-3 or TRBV12-4 to TRBJ1-2; TRBD1 aligns across 7 bases. V dropped 5 bases and J dropped 0; count of bases not matched to a gene: 6. CDR3 length: 15 residues. CDR3 bases: TGTGCCAGCAGTATAACTGGGACAGCTAACTATGGCTACACCTTC. Protein: CASSITGTANYGYTF.

The gene calls are TRBV7-8 and TRBJ2-4; D is unclear. This CDR3 has 16 residues. CDR1 and CDR2 from the germline V gene are SGHVS and FQNEAQ. V lost 3 bases and J lost 0, with 12 bases in between. In DNA, the CDR3 is TGTGCCAGCAGCTTTCAAGGGAAACTAGCCAAAAACATTCAGTACTTC. It translates to CASSFQGKLAKNIQYF.

The chain couples TRBV12-3 or TRBV12-4 to TRBJ2-3, with 8 nucleotides matching TRBD2. This CDR3 is 15 amino acids long. V shed 3 bases and J 6 bases; nucleotides not matched to a gene: 8. The CDR3 spells CASSFLGGGPDTQYF. The CDR3 nucleotides read TGTGCCAGCAGTTTTCTCGGGGGGGGCCCTGATACGCAGTATTTT.

This clonotype appeared a few times. This sequence joins TRBV7-6 and TRBJ2-3; 9 nucleotides align to TRBD2. J was trimmed by 2 bases and V by 2 bases; bases with no gene match: 5. Germline CDR1 and CDR2: SGHVS and FNYEAQ. This CDR3 contains 16 residues. This chain's CDR3 is CASSLWGGGATDTQYF. The DNA for the CDR3 is TGTGCCAGCAGCTTATGGGGCGGGGGGGCCACAGATACGCAGTATTTT.

This clonotype occurred a few times. This sequence joins TRBV28 and TRBJ2-5; D unclear. The tail of the sequence fits TRBJ2-7 better, so the J call may be wrong. Germline-derived CDR1 and CDR2 are MDHEN and SYDVKM. The CDR3 loop spans 13 amino acids. CDR3 amino acids: CASSFITAYEQYF. In DNA, the CDR3 is TGTGCCAGCAGTTTCATAACAGCTTACGAGCAGTACTTC.

This rearrangement joins TRBV20-1 to TRBJ2-5; 13 bases fit TRBD2. The CDR3 runs 19 residues. The J segment lost 5 bases and the V segment lost 6 bases, leaving 21 bases of the junction unmatched. Germline values: CDR1 DFQATT, CDR2 SNEGSKA (reference sequence). CDR3 DNA sequence: TGCAGTGCCAGCCCTTACGGGACTAGCGGGGCCGACAGTCCGGAGACCCAGTACTTC. This translates into CSASPYGTSGADSPETQYF.

The chain carries TRBV5-1 and TRBJ2-7; tentatively, D is TRBD1 (6 bases). Trimming pared 0 bases from V and 1 base from J, leaving 11 bases between. Germline assignment: CDR1 SGHRS and CDR2 YFSETQ. The CDR3 has 15 amino acids. This CDR3 reads CASSLEGGPSYEQYF. CDR3 in DNA: TGCGCCAGCAGCTTGGAAGGGGGACCTTCCTACGAGCAGTACTTC. Full variable domain (outside the CDR3, taken from reference TRBV5-1 and TRBJ2-7): KAGVTQTPRYLIKTRGQQVTLSCSPISGHRSVSWYQQTPGQGLQFLFEYFSETQRNKGNFPGRFSGRQFSNSRSEMNVSTLELGDSALYLCASSLEGGPSYEQYFGPGTRLTVT.

This clonotype was seen a few times. The chain has TRBV5-1 and TRBJ2-7, with a weak D call TRBD1 (5 bases). The CDR3 runs 14 residues. Between the trimmed V and J ends, which lost 0 bases and 5 bases, there was a span of 12 bases. Germline lookup yields CDR1 SGHRS and CDR2 YFSETQ. CDR3 sequence reads: CASSLGQWGDEQYF. CDR3 in DNA: TGCGCCAGCAGCTTGGGACAGTGGGGCGACGAGCAGTACTTC.

The chain joins TRBV12-3 or TRBV12-4 to TRBJ2-2; either TRBD1 or TRBD2 may supply D (6 bases each). This CDR3 is 15 amino acids long. The V end lost 7 bases, the J end lost 5 bases, and 17 bases lay between the germline ends. CDR3 DNA sequence: TGTGCCAGCACCCCGGGGGCCCTGGGAACCGGGGAGCTGTTTTTT. Encoded protein: CASTPGALGTGELFF.

V and J are TRBV7-2 and TRBJ2-4; no definite D call. The CDR3 runs 13 residues. V lost 0 bases and J 4 bases, leaving 4 bases between the germline ends. Germline V gene data show CDR1 as SGHTA and CDR2 as FQGNSA. The CDR3 loop is CASSLATKNIQYF. The CDR3 region has the DNA TGTGCCAGCAGCTTAGCGACTAAAAACATTCAGTACTTC.

This clonotype was found a few times. This chain uses TRBV28 with TRBJ2-5; D may be TRBD1 (8 bases). CDR1 MDHEN and CDR2 SYDVKM come from the germline V gene. Trimming removed 6 bases at V and 4 bases at J, with 15 bases between. This CDR3 is 14 amino acids long. For the CDR3, the DNA is TGTGCCAGCAGAACAACAGGGGGGGCAGAGACCCAGTACTTC. Its translation: CASRTTGGAETQYF.

The V gene is TRBV15, the J gene TRBJ2-7; D may correspond to TRBD1 or TRBD2 (5 bases each). The J call is uncertain, as TRBJ2-5 better fits the DNA end. The CDR3 loop spans 15 amino acids. Per germline, CDR1 LNHNV and CDR2 YYDKDF (reference sequence). The CDR3 DNA reads TGTGCCACCAGCAAGGACTCAGGGCCGGAGGAGACCCAGTACTTC. Translated: CATSKDSGPEETQYF.